The T cell receptor (beta chain) under discussion was sequenced for a study of T cell responses to AZD1222 COVID-19 vaccine (dated by TCRdb to the early 2020s). Regarding the complete study: AZD1222 recipients with second doses at about 4 weeks or about 12 weeks were pooled, because spike-specific TCR depth and breadth did not differ between schedules. Enrollment into the trials was organized by age into subgroups of 18-55, 56-69 and 70-plus years, and those subgroups contained roughly 150, 30 and 60 TCR-sequenced participants, respectively. TCR sequencing was performed for roughly 240 trial participants, of whom 200 to 210 were given two doses of AZD1222 and around 25 were given two doses of MenACWY control vaccine.

What the work shows at the level of the full study, not this receptor alone: Because no day 14 peak-response samples were available, repertoires were characterized only after the peak T cell response. Conclusions about previously exposed vaccinees are limited, since just a handful of AZD1222 recipients were seropositive for SARS-CoV-2 at baseline. Reportedly, almost half of the unique spike-specific TCRs recognized epitopes lying outside the regions that are mutated in the B.1.351 and B.1.1.7 variants. The 56-69-year group was small, and its depth increase did not reach significance, likely because of low power. Most participants were white British and females outnumbered males, and the authors suggested that clonal diversity may have been underestimated. The vaccine-associated CD4 TCRs covered the entire spike protein, and the dominant responses fell in regions 160-218 and 743-854. A significant rise in spike-specific TCR breadth and depth was observed after two AZD1222 doses relative to day 0 and relative to MenACWY recipients.

Concerning this clone itself: What this receptor recognizes is not known. Base qualities are not recorded, but no much larger clone differs from it by a single base.

The label giving this sample's time point can be read as: baseline before first vaccination. Samples from vaccinated people were obtained from the UK trials COV001 and COV002, which included a single-blind randomized controlled phase 2/3 trial of AZD1222 (ChAdOx1 nCoV-19) in healthy adults. Trial participant PBMC samples were collected at day 0 and day 28 after the second dose for TCRbeta chain sequencing. The CDR3 regions of human TCRbeta chains were analyzed by immunosequencing. The source study handled its data this way. Repertoire TCRs were matched against a reference library of SARS-CoV-2-specific TCRs generated with the MIRA antigen-specificity platform. Breadth was defined as the fraction of unique TCRs that were SARS-CoV-2-associated, and depth was defined as the fraction of total T cells that were SARS-CoV-2-associated. Using the MIRA data, every spike-specific TCR was mapped to the spike region that the TCR reacted to and assigned to either a CD4 or a CD8 class. Log10-transformed breadth and depth values were compared by one-way ANOVA with Sidak's multiple comparisons tests. Held by TCRdb, this immuneACCESS table contains in-frame sequences only and omits some clones. Under half of the omission traces to an unresolved V gene where checked; the cause of the rest is unknown. V and J calls and clone size are copied from that table; D and trimming were computed from the DNA. In all, the sample holds roughly 150,000 clones, and about 91% of those were seen once. The top ten clones comprise roughly 2% of the sample.

The CDR3 runs 13 residues from the cysteine to the phenylalanine. Only the CDR3 part of the read is kept: 39 bases, read in frame from the first base. V is shortened by 2 bases, J by 3 bases, and the region joining them spans 9 bases. CDR1 SGHNT and CDR2 YYREEE are derived from the germline V gene (reference sequence). The material sequenced was peripheral blood, taken on day 0 of AZD1222 vaccination. The sequence came from an adult in good health. The chain is made from TRBV5-4 and TRBJ2-7; no D gene call is confident. The DNA sequence follows: TGTGCCAGCAGCTTAGGTCCCGACTACGAGCAGTACTTC. Its protein product is CASSLGPDYEQYF. The entire variable domain, with the stretches around the CDR3 drawn from the reference TRBV5-4 and TRBJ2-7 proteins, is ETGVTQSPTHLIKTRGQQVTLRCSSQSGHNTVSWYQQALGQGPQFIFQYYREEENGRGNFPPRFSGLQFPNYSSELNVNALELDDSALYLCASSLGPDYEQYFGPGTRLTVT.